The clone carrying this T cell receptor beta chain has only one observation. This record comes from a study of CD8 T cells in Susac syndrome. CDR3 length: 16 residues. Germline lookup yields CDR1 SGHDT and CDR2 YYEEEE. J gave up 0 bases and V 3 bases, and 3 bases lay outside the gene matches. Random hexamers were used to reverse transcribe roughly 0.5 to 1 ug of RNA. Multiplex PCR with immunoSEQ amplified the TCR beta CDR3 across 54 Vbeta and 13 Jbeta. TCRdb reprocessed the immunoSEQ multiplex PCR reads with MiXCR, giving one entry per CDR3 protein. The sample holds approximately 110,000 distinct CDR3 sequences, more than 80% seen once.

The chain joins TRBV5-6 to TRBJ2-7; 13 bases are shared with TRBD2. Sequencing used CD8+ T cells from PBMCs. The TCR was taken from a human donor with multiple sclerosis. In nucleotides, the CDR3 is TGTGCCAGCAGCTGGGGGACTAGCGGGGTCTCCTACGAGCAGTACTTC. Translation gives CASSWGTSGVSYEQYF.